Listed below are T cell receptor beta chains from one sample, sequenced in a study of cytomegalovirus exposure and HLA in healthy donors. The protocol was immunoSEQ multiplex PCR, while the TCRdb copy is restricted to in-frame clones and leaves out a portion. The sample holds about 190,000 clones, 65% to 85% seen once. Source material: PBMCs. The origin of the receptors is a boy between 2 and 10 years old in good health and CMV-seronegative. CDR3s include the opening cysteine and the closing phenylalanine or tryptophan. The D gene is left open where the match is weak. Only some rows state a clone size, as once, few, many or a class for expanded clones.

D gene | J gene | clone size | V gene | CDR3 length | CDR3 DNA | CDR3 protein
- | TRBJ1-2 | - | TRBV2 | 16 | TGTGCCAGCAGCCCTGGGTCCCTAGCTAATCGCTATGGCTGCACCTTC | CASSPGSLANRYGCTF
- | TRBJ1-2 | - | TRBV28 | 12 | TGTGCCAGCAAAATCACTAACTATGGCTACACCTTC | CASKITNYGYTF
TRBD1 | TRBJ2-5 | once | TRBV30 | 11 | TGTGCCTGGCACAGGGGGGAGACCCAGTACTTC | CAWHRGETQYF
- | TRBJ2-5 | once | TRBV11-2 | 15 | TGTGCCAGCAGCTCGAATGCGGGACACCAAGAGACCCAGTACTTC | CASSSNAGHQETQYF
- | TRBJ2-2 | - | TRBV30 | 16 | TGTGCCTGGTCGGTAGGCACAGGGCCGAACACCGGGGAGCTGTTTTTT | CAWSVGTGPNTGELFF
- | TRBJ1-1 | - | TRBV19 | 14 | TGTGCCAGTAGTATCCAGGTTCCGAACACTGAAGCTTTCTTT | CASSIQVPNTEAFF
- | TRBJ2-3 | - | TRBV7-9 | 14 | TGTGCCAGCAGTACTCACGTTCGCACAGATACGCAGTATTTT | CASSTHVRTDTQYF
TRBD1 | TRBJ1-1 | - | TRBV2 | 14 | TGTGCCAGCGTATACCGGACAGGCGACACTGAAGCTTTCTTT | CASVYRTGDTEAFF
- | TRBJ2-3 | - | TRBV28 | 14 | TGTGCCAGCAGTTTACCGACAGTCCCGGATACGCAGTATTTT | CASSLPTVPDTQYF
- | TRBJ1-6 | - | TRBV5-4 | 17 | TGTGCCAGCAGCTTGGGGGGGGTGAGCTCCTATAATTCACCCCTCCACTTT | CASSLGGVSSYNSPLHF
- | TRBJ1-2 | - | TRBV7-9 | 13 | TGTGCCAGCAGATCAGGGATCCACTATGGCTACACCTTC | CASRSGIHYGYTF
- | TRBJ2-2 | once | TRBV18 | 16 | TGTGCCAGCTCACCACGGGACTCCCGGGGGACCGGGGAGCTGTTTTTT | CASSPRDSRGTGELFF
- | TRBJ2-5 | once | TRBV2 | 12 | TGTGCCAGCAGTGCCCTAGTAAAGACCCAGTACTTC | CASSALVKTQYF
- | TRBJ1-1 | few | TRBV19 | 15 | TGTGCCAGTTCCCCCCTGAGGGTAGAGAACACTGAAGCTTTCTTT | CASSPLRVENTEAFF
- | TRBJ1-5 | once | TRBV27 | 17 | TGTGCCAGCAGTTTCCCCCCCCCGGGACACCAGAATCAGCCCCAGCATTTT | CASSFPPPGHQNQPQHF
- | TRBJ1-6 | - | TRBV25-1 | 15 | TGTGCCAGCAGTGCGCCGACAGCGCCTAATTCACCCCTCCACTTT | CASSAPTAPNSPLHF
TRBD1 | TRBJ1-6 | - | TRBV30 | 13 | TGTGCCTGGAGCGAGACAGGGGGTGATGCCCTCCACTTT | CAWSETGGDALHF
TRBD1 | TRBJ2-3 | - | TRBV5-1 | 18 | TGCGCCAGCAGCCTGTCCTTCGGGACAGGGGCTTCCACAGATACGCAGTATTTT | CASSLSFGTGASTDTQYF
- | TRBJ2-5 | - | TRBV2 | 15 | TGTGCCAGCAGCGAGGAACGGGGGTTCCAAGAGACCCAGTACTTC | CASSEERGFQETQYF
- | TRBJ2-3 | - | TRBV5-4 | 17 | TGTGCCAGCAGCTTGGTACCCCTCCAGGTTAGCACAGATACGCAGTATTTT | CASSLVPLQVSTDTQYF
TRBD2 | TRBJ2-1 | - | TRBV30 | 13 | TGTGCCTGGATGCGGCTAGCGGACAATGAGCAGTTCTTC | CAWMRLADNEQFF
TRBD2 | TRBJ2-3 | - | TRBV7-2 | 16 | TGTGCCAGCAGCTTAAGACTAGCGGGGAACACAGATACGCAGTATTTT | CASSLRLAGNTDTQYF
- | TRBJ2-3 | - | TRBV9 | 12 | TGTGCCAGCGAGGGAAGCACAGATACGCAGTATTTT | CASEGSTDTQYF
- | TRBJ1-1 | once | TRBV5-6 | 14 | TGTGCCAGCAGCTTGGGCAGGTTCAAAACTGAAGCTTTCTTT | CASSLGRFKTEAFF
TRBD2 | TRBJ2-7 | - | TRBV4-1 | 15 | TGCGCCAGCAGCAACGGACTAGCGGGTCCTTACGAGCAGTACTTC | CASSNGLAGPYEQYF
TRBD2 | TRBJ2-1 | few | TRBV7-9 | 17 | TGTGCCAGCAGCTTAGAGAGTGGAAACGGGGGGGACAATGAGCAGTTCTTC | CASSLESGNGGDNEQFF
- | TRBJ2-2 | - | TRBV19 | 17 | TGTGCCAGTAGTATAGCCCATCTTTCCGATCCCAGGGGGGAGCTGTTTTTT | CASSIAHLSDPRGELFF
TRBD1 | TRBJ1-5 | - | TRBV7-6 | 17 | TGTGCCAGCAGCTTAGACTCCCGCGGGACAGTTAATCAGCCCCAGCATTTT | CASSLDSRGTVNQPQHF
- | TRBJ1-1 | - | TRBV27 | 14 | TGTGCCAGCACCGAACGGGGGGCCAGGGGTGAAGCTTTCTTT | CASTERGARGEAFF
- | TRBJ2-3 | - | TRBV7-9 | 15 | TGTGCCAGCAGCTTAGCGTGGGGGGGCACAGATACGCAGTATTTT | CASSLAWGGTDTQYF
TRBD2 | TRBJ2-1 | once | TRBV6-1 | 15 | TGTGCCAGCAGTCTAGCGGGAGCCACCTACAATGAGCAGTTCTTC | CASSLAGATYNEQFF